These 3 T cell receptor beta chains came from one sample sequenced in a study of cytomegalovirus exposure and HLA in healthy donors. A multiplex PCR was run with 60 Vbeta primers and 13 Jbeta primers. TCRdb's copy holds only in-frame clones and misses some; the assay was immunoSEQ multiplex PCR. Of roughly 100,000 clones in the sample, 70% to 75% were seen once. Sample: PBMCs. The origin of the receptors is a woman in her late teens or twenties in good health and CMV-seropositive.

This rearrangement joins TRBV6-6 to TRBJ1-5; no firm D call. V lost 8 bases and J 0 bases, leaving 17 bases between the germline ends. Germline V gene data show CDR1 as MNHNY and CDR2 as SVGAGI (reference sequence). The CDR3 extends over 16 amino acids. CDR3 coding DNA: TGTGCCAGCTCCCTTCGGGTCGGAGATAGCAATCAGCCCCAGCATTTT. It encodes CASSLRVGDSNQPQHF.

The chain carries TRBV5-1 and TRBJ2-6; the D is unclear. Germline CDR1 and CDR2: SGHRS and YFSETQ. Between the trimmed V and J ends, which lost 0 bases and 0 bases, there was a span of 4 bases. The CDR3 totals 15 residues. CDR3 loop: CASSLAVSGANVLTF. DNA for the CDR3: TGCGCCAGCAGCTTGGCGGTCTCTGGGGCCAACGTCCTGACTTTC.

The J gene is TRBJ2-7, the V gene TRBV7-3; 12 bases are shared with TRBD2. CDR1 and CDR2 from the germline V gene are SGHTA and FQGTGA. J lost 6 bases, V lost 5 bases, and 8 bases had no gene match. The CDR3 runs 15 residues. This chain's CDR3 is CASSPSSGGGVEQYF. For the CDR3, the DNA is TGTGCCAGCAGCCCCTCTAGCGGGGGGGGTGTCGAGCAGTACTTC.